What follows are 3 T cell receptor beta chains derived from one specimen sequenced in a study of blood T cell repertoires in COVID-19. Clones were read by immunoSEQ multiplex PCR, and TCRdb kept only the in-frame ones, dropping some. The table has about 200,000 clones, roughly 90% seen once. What was sequenced was peripheral blood. Every receptor here comes from a man in his 60s with COVID-19, enrolled during active disease.

The rearrangement joins TRBV4-2 to TRBJ2-5, with 12 bases lining up with TRBD2. V trimming: 0 bases; J trimming: 7 bases; junction bases outside the gene matches: 12. From germline, CDR1 is LGHNA and CDR2 YNFKEQ. The CDR3 consists of 18 residues. CDR3 region: CASSQDASGGAPRATQYF. The CDR3 nucleotides read TGTGCCAGCAGCCAAGACGCTAGCGGGGGGGCCCCCCGGGCGACCCAGTACTTC.

The chain combines TRBV18 with TRBJ1-6; D possibly corresponds to TRBD1 (6 bases). V was cut by 2 bases and J by 0 bases, with 14 bases left in between. The length of the CDR3 is 18 residues. Germline V gene data show CDR1 as KGHSH and CDR2 as LQKENI. The CDR3 DNA reads TGTGCCAGCTCACCATTCCAGGGGCAGAGCTCCTATAATTCACCCCTCCACTTT. It yields the protein CASSPFQGQSSYNSPLHF.

J is TRBJ1-2 and V is TRBV20-1; no clear D gene. Trimming removed 0 bases from V and 8 bases from J, with 7 bases in between. The CDR3 contains 11 residues. CDR1 DFQATT and CDR2 SNEGSKA come from the germline V gene (reference sequence). CDR3 coding DNA: TGCAGTGCTAGAGATACCGGGGGCTACACCTTC. Translated, it gives CSARDTGGYTF.